Listed here is a single T cell receptor beta chain. The antigen it binds to is not known. Qualities for individual bases were not recorded, and no much larger clone is one base off. From the germline V gene (reference sequence), CDR1 is MNHNY and CDR2 is SVGAGI. At the junction V is shortened by 6 bases and J by 1 base, with 9 bases in between. The CDR3, from cysteine to phenylalanine, totals 13 residues. Just CDR3 DNA is preserved here, 39 bases in frame from base 1. The sample belongs to a study of OX40 agonist ivuxolimab in advanced cancers. Turning to the overall study: Ivuxolimab, which targeted the costimulatory receptor OX40 (CD134), was an agonistic, fully human IgG2 monoclonal antibody. Intravenous ivuxolimab was administered to patients every 2 weeks at six dose levels: 0.01, 0.1, 0.3, 1.5, 3 and 10 mg/kg. Of the approximately 53 patients in dose escalation, about 20 had hepatocellular carcinoma, about 15 had melanoma, 9 had renal cell carcinoma and 9 had head and neck cancer. A male proportion of approximately 83% and a mean age of approximately 62 years, ranging from roughly 20 to 80, were recorded for the dose-escalation cohort. Prior anti-PD-1, anti-PD-L1 or anti-CTLA-4 therapy was permitted, and 40% to 50% of dose-escalation patients had received checkpoint inhibitors. Partial responses were achieved by three dose-escalation patients, of whom one had hepatocellular carcinoma and two had cutaneous melanoma. The purpose of peripheral TCRbeta sequencing was to test whether ivuxolimab changed TCR sequence diversity and led to clonal T-cell expansion. The paper covers the monotherapy dose-escalation part of the phase I ivuxolimab trial, which included N of about 50 patients.

Patients with a history of autoimmune disease or receiving systemic immunosuppression were excluded from the trial. Peripheral blood for TCR sequencing was collected from all dose cohorts at baseline, on cycle 4 day 1, and on cycle 7 day 1. Samples were obtained from an open-label, multicenter, first-in-human phase I dose-escalation trial of ivuxolimab. The trial enrolled adults with locally advanced or metastatic head and neck squamous cell, hepatocellular, melanoma or renal cell carcinoma. Before TCR sequencing, CD4+ and CD8+ T cells were separately sorted from peripheral blood. To sequence the TCRbeta CDR3 region, genomic DNA was isolated from the sorted cells. TCRbeta CDR3 regions were sequenced using the immunoSEQ Assay. TCRdb took this table from immuneACCESS and kept in-frame rearrangements with V and J called. Such tables lack part of the clones; where checked against another copy, unresolved V genes explain under half of the gap, and the rest is unexplained. The sample table records approximately 67,000 clones; roughly four fifths of these occur just once. 2.5% of the sample belongs to the ten largest clones.

Beyond this particular receptor, the publication reports: At doses of 0.1 to 3.0 mg/kg, clonal expansion of both CD4+ and CD8+ blood T cells was observed from baseline to week 6. The antigen specificity of the peripheral T cells that underwent clonal expansion was not determined. After ivuxolimab, CD8+ T cells had more expanded clones than CD4+ T cells on average. Partial responders in the 0.1-3.0 mg/kg groups had among the lowest normalized peripheral clonal expansion, especially among CD8+ T cells. Low levels of normalized T-cell clonal expansion were also seen in some nonresponding patients.

This receptor was obtained from an adult with an advanced solid tumor such as melanoma, head and neck, liver or kidney cancer. The input for sequencing was CD4+ or CD8+ T cells sorted from blood, taken in a trial of the OX40 agonist ivuxolimab. The chain couples TRBV6-6 to TRBJ1-2; no D gene call is confident. In nucleotide form, the sequence is TGTGCCAGCAGACAAAAGCTTAACTATGGCTACACCTTC. Translation gives CASRQKLNYGYTF.